One and the same sample provided the 27 T cell receptor beta chains below, sequenced in a study of cytomegalovirus exposure and HLA in healthy donors. This PCR relied on a set of 60 Vbeta primers and 13 Jbeta primers. Sequencing used immunoSEQ multiplex PCR; TCRdb keeps in-frame clones, though not all of them. Among approximately 200,000 clones listed, 65% to 80% were seen once. Material: PBMCs. The receptor set was obtained from a man aged 30 to 45 in good health and CMV-seropositive.

Remarks on this clone: One junction end disagrees with the germline gene, perhaps due to a read error. CDR3 amino acids: CASSQGTSDYNEQFF. CDR3 nucleotides: TGTGCTAGCAGCCAAGGGACTTCCGACTACAATGAGCAGTTCTTC. This chain uses TRBV7-7 with TRBJ2-1, with a tentative D call TRBD2 (6 bases). CDR1 and CDR2 (germline): SSHAT, FNYEAQ (reference sequence). CDR3 length: 15 amino acids.

V usage is TRBV5-6 and J usage is TRBJ2-4; D unclear. Trimming pared 0 bases from V and 0 bases from J, leaving 10 bases between. The germline CDR1 and CDR2 sequences are SGHDT and YYEEEE. The length of the CDR3 is 16 residues. The CDR3 sequence is CASSLELLLAKNIQYF. The CDR3 nucleotides read TGTGCCAGCAGCTTGGAACTGCTCCTAGCCAAAAACATTCAGTACTTC.

The chain combines TRBV30 with TRBJ1-5; D gene unclear. Germline CDR1 reads GTSNPN; CDR2 reads SVGIG (reference sequence). This CDR3 comprises 13 residues. V lost 0 bases to trimming and J lost 6 bases, with 9 bases between them. CDR3 nucleotides: TGTGCCTGGAGTGTGGAGGGAGGTCAGCCCCAGCATTTT. It is translated as CAWSVEGGQPQHF.

This clone was counted between two and nine times. V usage is TRBV4-3 and J usage is TRBJ2-7, with D uncertain. CDR3 length equals 14 residues. CDR1 is LGHNA and CDR2 is YSLEER in the germline V gene. Trimming left V 0 bases short and J 0 bases short, with 6 bases between. DNA of the CDR3: TGCGCCAGCAGCCAAGATCGTATCTCCTACGAGCAGTACTTC. Translated, it gives CASSQDRISYEQYF.

The J gene is TRBJ2-1, the V gene TRBV18; the match to TRBD2 covers 7 bases. The V gene's germline CDR1 is KGHSH and CDR2 LQKENI. The CDR3 length is 18 residues. With V trimmed by 2 bases and J by 0 bases, 10 bases remained unmatched. This chain's CDR3 is CASSPREGSPSSYNEQFF. CDR3 nucleotides: TGTGCCAGCTCACCAAGGGAGGGCAGCCCCAGCTCCTACAATGAGCAGTTCTTC.

The chain is built from TRBV5-4 and TRBJ1-1; 7 bases map to TRBD1. V was clipped by 6 bases and J by 1 base; unmatched bases: 6. CDR3 length equals 14 residues. Per the germline V gene, CDR1 is SGHNT and CDR2 is YYREEE (reference sequence). CDR3 sequence (DNA): TGTGCCAGCACCAGGGGACAGCAGAACACTGAAGCTTTCTTT. It translates to CASTRGQQNTEAFF.

This chain links TRBV7-9 with TRBJ2-1, with 8 bases aligning to TRBD2. The CDR3 length is 15 residues. Trimming cost V 3 bases and J 9 bases; bases outside gene matches: 10. Germline CDR1 reads SEHNR; CDR2 reads FQNEAQ (reference sequence). The CDR3 DNA reads TGTGCCAGCAGCTTGGGGCACGGGGGGGTTTCTGAGCAGTTCTTC. Translating gives CASSLGHGGVSEQFF.

The V call is TRBV9, the J call TRBJ1-2; 9 nucleotides agree with TRBD1. The CDR3 sequence is 14 residues long. The V and J ends lost 4 bases and 3 bases, in that order; junction bases with no gene match: 4. The V gene's germline CDR1 is SGDLS and CDR2 YYNGEE. The CDR3 is CASSRTGGDYGYTF. CDR3 bases: TGTGCCAGCAGCCGTACAGGGGGCGACTATGGCTACACCTTC. Using reference TRBV9 and TRBJ1-2 for the parts outside the CDR3, the full variable domain is DSGVTQTPKHLITATGQRVTLRCSPRSGDLSVYWYQQSLDQGLQFLIQYYNGEERAKGNILERFSAQQFPDLHSELNLSSLELGDSALYFCASSRTGGDYGYTFGSGTRLTVV.

The rearrangement uses TRBV19 and TRBJ2-3, with 8 positions matching TRBD1. The V and J ends lost 10 bases and 5 bases, in that order; junction bases with no gene match: 11. CDR1 and CDR2 (germline): LNHDA, SQIVND (reference sequence). The CDR3 covers 14 residues. The CDR3, as DNA: TGTGCCACCGCCGGACAGGGTGGTATAGATACGCAGTATTTT. Amino acids: CATAGQGGIDTQYF. Together with reference TRBV19 and TRBJ2-3, the CDR3 gives the full variable domain: DGGITQSPKYLFRKEGQNVTLSCEQNLNHDAMYWYRQDPGQGLRLIYYSQIVNDFQKGDIAEGYSVSREKKESFPLTVTSAQKNPTAFYLCATAGQGGIDTQYFGPGTRLTVL.

The chain combines TRBV15 with TRBJ1-2; maybe TRBD1 (5 bases). The CDR3 totals 14 residues. With 0 bases removed from V and 3 bases from J, the gap between germline ends came to 8 bases. Germline values: CDR1 LNHNV, CDR2 YYDKDF (reference sequence). The CDR3 bases are TGTGCCACCAGCAGAGATGGGGGGTACTATGGCTACACCTTC. Translation: CATSRDGGYYGYTF.

V and J are TRBV6-1 and TRBJ2-2; no reliable D call. V was clipped by 4 bases and J by 5 bases, with 17 bases between them. This CDR3 has 16 residues. Germline lookup yields CDR1 MNHNS and CDR2 SASEGT. CDR3 amino acids: CASSVGRSRSTGELFF. Here the CDR3 DNA reads TGTGCCAGCAGTGTGGGTAGGAGTCGGAGTACCGGGGAGCTGTTTTTT.

This chain joins TRBV6-4 and TRBJ2-2; a weak D match, TRBD1 (5 bases). Germline CDR1 is MRHNA and CDR2 is SNTAGT. Trimming left V 7 bases short and J 6 bases short, with 18 bases between. This CDR3 spans 15 amino acids. DNA for the CDR3: TGTGCCAGCAAAGGTCTAAGGGGCCGGGCCGGGGAGCTGTTTTTT. This translates into CASKGLRGRAGELFF.

This chain links TRBV5-1 with TRBJ2-1; a possible D gene is TRBD2 (6 bases). The CDR3 totals 16 residues. Germline lookup yields CDR1 SGHRS and CDR2 YFSETQ. V gave up 4 bases and J gave up 2 bases, with 16 bases separating them. The CDR3 DNA sequence: TGCGCCAGCAGCGTGTCTTGGGGGGAGGCCTACAATGAGCAGTTCTTC. It codes for CASSVSWGEAYNEQFF.

This chain joins TRBV11-3 and TRBJ2-1; 11 nucleotides agree with TRBD2. From germline, CDR1 is SGHNT and CDR2 YENEEA. The CDR3 sequence is 15 residues long. J was trimmed by 6 bases and V by 6 bases; bases with no gene match: 7. DNA of the CDR3: TGTGCCAGCAGTCCCCTTAGCGGGAGGGCCAATGAGCAGTTCTTC. It specifies CASSPLSGRANEQFF.

The chain links TRBV5-1 to TRBJ2-5; D gene ambiguous. Germline V lookup: CDR1 SGHRS, CDR2 YFSETQ. The CDR3 contains 9 residues. Trimming shortened V by 9 bases and J by 3 bases, and 3 bases separated the two germline ends. The CDR3 sequence is CATKETQYF. The CDR3 coding sequence is TGCGCCACCAAAGAGACCCAGTACTTC.

V gene TRBV9 combines with J gene TRBJ1-1, with unresolved D. This CDR3 comprises 13 residues. Germline V lookup: CDR1 SGDLS, CDR2 YYNGEE. V was trimmed by 0 bases and J by 2 bases, leaving 5 bases between them. Written as DNA, the CDR3 is TGTGCCAGCAGCGTAGATGGCAACACTGAAGCTTTCTTT. Amino acid sequence: CASSVDGNTEAFF.

This sequence joins TRBV4-1 and TRBJ2-1; 11 nucleotides agree with TRBD2. CDR1 is MGHRA, CDR2 YSYEKL, per germline. Trimming cost V 4 bases and J 7 bases; bases outside gene matches: 15. This CDR3 has 18 residues. The CDR3 DNA follows: TGCGCCAGCAGCCCAGAAGGGCATACTAGCGGGGGTAGGAATGAGCAGTTCTTC. Its protein is CASSPEGHTSGGRNEQFF.

The rearrangement links TRBV5-1 to TRBJ1-4; D unresolved. The CDR3 covers 13 residues. V was cut by 0 bases and J by 4 bases, with 4 bases left in between. Germline V gene sequence: CDR1 SGHRS, CDR2 YFSETQ. CDR3 in DNA: TGCGCCAGCAGCTTGGACATTAATGAAAAACTGTTTTTT. Its protein product is CASSLDINEKLFF.

This chain connects TRBV7-9 to TRBJ1-2, with TRBD1 identical over 9 bases. Unmatched junction bases numbered 3, after V lost 5 bases and J lost 2 bases. CDR1 is SEHNR and CDR2 is FQNEAQ in the germline V gene (reference sequence). The CDR3 covers 14 residues. In DNA form, the CDR3 reads TGTGCCAGCAGCGTGGACAGGGGCAACTATGGCTACACCTTC. Amino acids: CASSVDRGNYGYTF.

The V gene is TRBV7-3, the J gene TRBJ2-5; TRBD2 aligns across 12 bases. Per the germline V gene, CDR1 is SGHTA and CDR2 is FQGTGA. The CDR3 length is 17 residues. V lost 5 bases and J lost 5; bases outside the gene matches: 12. The CDR3 DNA reads TGTGCCAGCAGCCCGGGACTAGCGGGTTTAGGGGGGGAGACCCAGTACTTC. As protein: CASSPGLAGLGGETQYF.

This clone was counted once. The CDR3 DNA follows: TGTGCCAGCCTCGTGGGAGGTAGCGGGAGGGCCTCTGAGCAGTTCTTC. Its protein product is CASLVGGSGRASEQFF. The rearrangement joins TRBV5-4 to TRBJ2-1; TRBD2 aligns across 11 bases. With V trimmed by 7 bases and J by 9 bases, 15 bases remained unmatched. The CDR3 extends over 16 amino acids. Germline V CDR1 and CDR2: SGHNT, YYREEE (reference sequence).

The chain links TRBV5-8 to TRBJ2-7; 14 bases align to TRBD2. CDR1 and CDR2 from the germline V gene are SGHTS and YDEGEE. This CDR3 region has 16 residues. V lost 4 bases and J lost 7; bases outside the gene matches: 10. The CDR3 here is CASSLGTSGGPGEQYF. In DNA form, the CDR3 reads TGTGCCAGCAGCCTAGGGACTAGCGGGGGCCCAGGGGAGCAGTACTTC.

This chain connects TRBV6-1 to TRBJ1-5, with D hard to call. Germline values: CDR1 MNHNS, CDR2 SASEGT. CDR3 length: 12 amino acids. V was pared by 5 bases and J by 3 bases, with 5 bases between. The CDR3: CASSLSNQPQHF. In DNA, the CDR3 is TGTGCCAGCAGTCTTTCCAATCAGCCCCAGCATTTT.

The chain is built from TRBV7-2 and TRBJ1-3, with unresolved D. Trimming shortened V by 0 bases and J by 3 bases, and 6 bases separated the two germline ends. The germline V gene has CDR1 SGHTA and CDR2 FQGNSA. CDR3 length: 14 amino acids. The DNA for the CDR3 is TGTGCCAGCAGCTTAGCGCCAGATGGAAACACCATATATTTT. It encodes CASSLAPDGNTIYF. Full variable domain (outside the CDR3, taken from reference TRBV7-2 and TRBJ1-3): GAGVSQSPSNKVTEKGKDVELRCDPISGHTALYWYRQSLGQGLEFLIYFQGNSAPDKSGLPSDRFSAERTGGSVSTLTIQRTQQEDSAVYLCASSLAPDGNTIYFGEGSWLTVV.

The chain combines TRBV12-5 with TRBJ1-1; 11 bases agree with TRBD1. V lost 0 bases, J lost 0 bases, and 6 bases stayed unmatched. The length of the CDR3 is 18 residues. Per germline, CDR1 LGHNT and CDR2 FRNRAP. The CDR3 nucleotides read TGTGCTAGTGGTTTGGTACGGACAGGGGGCATCATGAACACTGAAGCTTTCTTT. It encodes CASGLVRTGGIMNTEAFF.

The rearrangement joins TRBV5-1 to TRBJ2-1; 10 bases line up with TRBD2. Germline V lookup: CDR1 SGHRS, CDR2 YFSETQ. CDR3 length: 16 residues. After removal of 4 bases from V and 3 bases from J, the junction contained 7 bases not matched to a gene. This CDR3 reads CASSIASGGDYNEQFF. The DNA of the CDR3 is TGCGCCAGCAGCATAGCTAGCGGGGGAGACTACAATGAGCAGTTCTTC.

This chain links TRBV10-3 with TRBJ2-2; D perhaps matches TRBD1 (5 bases). Trimming pared 3 bases from V and 8 bases from J, leaving 13 bases between. The CDR3 is 14 amino acids. CDR1 is ENHRY and CDR2 is SYGVKD in the germline V gene. The CDR3 DNA reads TGTGCCATCAGTGAATCGGACACATCGGGGGAGCTGTTTTTT. Residues: CAISESDTSGELFF.